The entry below describes one TCR beta chain. It has no known antigen specificity. The source of the sample is a study of T cells expressing NK-cell markers (TCRdb year 2020). With respect to the entire study: TCR beta-chain repertoires were profiled in sorted CD3+CD56+NKG2C+, CD3+CD56+NKG2C- and CD3+CD56-NKG2C+ T-cell subsets from roughly eight donors. The libraries were sequenced on Illumina HiSeq 2000/2500, MiSeq or NextSeq, producing 2 x 150 bp reads. The eight sequenced donors were randomly selected healthy volunteers, three men and five women. Among the eight sequenced donors, only one was HCMV-seronegative, while the other seven were HCMV-seropositive.

HCMV serostatus was determined by detecting HCMV-specific IgG in serum with a commercial ELISA kit. Ficoll density gradient centrifugation was used to isolate peripheral blood mononuclear cells from blood. What the work shows at the level of the full study, not this receptor alone: In more than five donors, the dominant CD3+CD56+NKG2C+ clonotypes ranked among the top 10 CD8+ clonotypes, making up about 1.0-7.5% of CD8+ T cells. Those dominant clonotypes were again the most abundant among CD3+CD56-NKG2C+ cells in a handful of donors, at about 25-65%. Whether the expanded NKG2C-expressing T cell clones were specific for HCMV antigens was left unclear.

Sequencing instrument: Illumina HiSeq 2000. The TCR beta cDNA libraries were made using 5'RACE template switching, a step that added both a universal primer site and unique molecular identifiers. Priming for cDNA synthesis came from the TCR beta constant segment, and two successive PCR amplification steps followed. On the authors' methods: Reads were demultiplexed and grouped by UMI with MIGEC, and clonotypes were assembled and quantified with MiTCR. To exclude erroneous sequences, any TCR cDNA sequence not supported by at least two reads was discarded. The tcR package was used for downstream repertoire analysis, with clonotypes matched between fractions based on CDR3 nucleotide sequence plus V segment. VDJmatch was used to annotate antigen specificity against VDJdb, with one amino acid substitution in CDR3 permitted. Each entry corresponds to one CDR3 protein sequence from reads that TCRdb reprocessed, and DNA is not given. These V and J calls originate from TCRdb's pipeline instead of the authors' own analysis. The sample table on file contains some 450,000 distinct CDR3 sequences. About 7.3% of the sample is taken by the ten largest.

From the germline V gene (reference sequence), CDR1 is LNHDA and CDR2 is SQIVND. The CDR3 covers 14 residues, taking in both the cysteine and the phenylalanine. Only the protein is on record. Here the chain combines TRBV19 and TRBJ1-1; TCRdb selects TRBD1, and the lack of DNA leaves this call unchecked. The sequencing sample was made of blood T cells: a sorted CD56 or NKG2C T cell subset, CD4+ or CD8+ T cells, or bulk PBMC T cells (not recorded which). This TCR was recovered from a woman aged 18 to 69 in good health. The CDR3 loop reads CASSKGQENTEAFF.